These 21 T cell receptor beta chains were sequenced from one sample in a study of monozygotic twins with inflammatory bowel disease. TCRdb re-called the 5' RACE reads; one entry per CDR3 protein, DNA not given. Here the sample table reports about 350,000 distinct CDR3 sequences. The sample taken for sequencing was blood. All receptors derive from a human donor with ulcerative colitis or Crohn's disease, or a healthy co-twin of an affected twin (not recorded which).

The chain recombines TRBV10-3 with TRBJ2-7; TCRdb picks TRBD1, but there is no DNA to check that call. Per germline, CDR1 ENHRY and CDR2 SYGVKD. The CDR3 has 14 amino acids. The CDR3 protein is CAVSGGTGTYEQYF.

The rearrangement uses TRBV27 and TRBJ2-3; checking the TCRdb D call of TRBD2 is not possible without DNA. The CDR3 extends over 16 amino acids. Germline values: CDR1 MNHEY, CDR2 SMNVEV (reference sequence). The chain's CDR3 is CASSDPTSGMADTQYF.

The V gene is TRBV5-1, the J gene TRBJ2-1; TCRdb's D call of TRBD1 is untestable without DNA. The CDR3 has 14 residues. The germline V gene encodes CDR1 SGHRS and CDR2 YFSETQ. The chain's CDR3 is CASSGGQVNNEQFF.

The chain is built from TRBV6-5 and TRBJ1-5; absent DNA, TCRdb's TRBD1 call cannot be checked. CDR3 size: 15 residues. Per germline, CDR1 MNHEY and CDR2 SVGAGI. CDR3 sequence reads: CASSYTQGGNQPQHF.

The chain has TRBV24-1 and TRBJ2-5; TCRdb selects TRBD2, and the lack of DNA leaves this call unchecked. CDR3 length: 17 residues. CDR1 is KGHDR, CDR2 SFDVKD, per germline. This chain's CDR3 is CATSAPAWTSGQETQYF.

This sequence joins TRBV28 and TRBJ2-7; TCRdb lists TRBD1, though no DNA is available to test this call. Germline V gene data show CDR1 as MDHEN and CDR2 as SYDVKM. The CDR3 covers 14 residues. CDR3 in amino acids: CASYPGQENYEQYF. The full variable domain, with the rest looked up from reference TRBV28 and TRBJ2-7, is DVKVTQSSRYLVKRTGEKVFLECVQDMDHENMFWYRQDPGLGLRLIYFSYDVKMKEKGDIPEGYSVSREKKERFSLILESASTNQTSMYLCASYPGQENYEQYFGPGTRLTVT.

The chain links TRBV5-4 to TRBJ1-2. The CDR3 has 15 residues. Germline V gives CDR1 SGHNT, CDR2 YYREEE (reference sequence). CDR3 amino acids: CASSLRPGDLGGYTF.

This chain joins TRBV5-1 and TRBJ2-1; TCRdb indicates TRBD1, and absent DNA this call remains unverified. Germline V CDR1 and CDR2: SGHRS, YFSETQ. The CDR3 is 15 residues long. CDR3 sequence reads: CASSSVGGSPNEQFF.

The chain recombines TRBV7-9 with TRBJ2-1; TCRdb's D call of TRBD1 is untestable without DNA. The germline gives CDR1 SEHNR, CDR2 FQNEAQ (reference sequence). The CDR3 has 16 residues. CDR3 protein: CASSPLVTGDYNEQFF.

The V and J genes are TRBV7-2 and TRBJ1-3; TCRdb calls TRBD1, which cannot be checked without DNA. CDR1 is SGHTA, CDR2 FQGNSA, per germline. CDR3 length equals 15 residues. The CDR3 loop reads CASSLAAGFGNTIYF. Full variable domain (remainder filled in from reference TRBV7-2 and TRBJ1-3): GAGVSQSPSNKVTEKGKDVELRCDPISGHTALYWYRQSLGQGLEFLIYFQGNSAPDKSGLPSDRFSAERTGGSVSTLTIQRTQQEDSAVYLCASSLAAGFGNTIYFGEGSWLTVV.

V usage is TRBV7-9 and J usage is TRBJ2-2; lacking DNA, the TRBD1 call made by TCRdb goes unchecked. CDR3 length: 16 residues. CDR1 and CDR2 (germline): SEHNR, FQNEAQ (reference sequence). The CDR3 here is CASSLWRQTNTGELFF.

The J gene is TRBJ1-2, the V gene TRBV6-5; TCRdb returns TRBD1, unconfirmable since there is no DNA. CDR1 is MNHEY and CDR2 is SVGAGI in the germline V gene. The CDR3 is made up of 15 amino acids. CDR3 loop: CASSYSSFGGYGYTF.

CDR3 in amino acids: CAISARDRYTNEQFF. The rearrangement joins TRBV10-3 to TRBJ2-1; without DNA, the TCRdb call of TRBD1 cannot be checked. CDR1 and CDR2 from the germline V gene are ENHRY and SYGVKD. CDR3 length: 15 amino acids.

The rearrangement uses TRBV7-2 and TRBJ2-3. This CDR3 region has 14 residues. The germline gives CDR1 SGHTA, CDR2 FQGNSA. The CDR3 spells CASSLGAFTDTQYF.

V and J are TRBV5-1 and TRBJ2-3. Germline V gene lookup returns CDR1 SGHRS and CDR2 YFSETQ. The CDR3 length is 14 residues. This CDR3 is CASSPTSSTDTQYF.

The chain uses TRBV4-2 and TRBJ2-7; TCRdb proposes TRBD2, but this gene call is untestable without DNA. The CDR3 runs 13 residues. From germline, CDR1 is LGHNA and CDR2 YNFKEQ. The CDR3: CASSQASAYEQYF.

This sequence joins TRBV12-3 or TRBV12-4 and TRBJ2-5. The length of the CDR3 is 14 residues. The CDR3 here is CASSFIAPQETQYF.

V and J are TRBV6-1 and TRBJ2-2; checking the TCRdb D call of TRBD1 is not possible without DNA. The CDR3 is 17 amino acids. The V gene's germline CDR1 is MNHNS and CDR2 SASEGT. CDR3 sequence: CASSPLWGGTNTGELFF.

The rearrangement joins TRBV10-3 to TRBJ1-1. There are 12 residues in the CDR3. CDR1 and CDR2 from the germline V gene are ENHRY and SYGVKD. The CDR3 protein is CAISEFNGACFF.

V is TRBV11-2 and J is TRBJ1-5; the D call from TCRdb, TRBD1, cannot be confirmed without DNA. The CDR3 is 18 amino acids. CDR1 and CDR2 from the germline V gene are SGHAT and FQNNGV. The CDR3 loop is CASSPHPTGGGSNQPQHF.

The chain uses TRBV7-3 and TRBJ1-2; TCRdb selects TRBD1, and the lack of DNA leaves this call unchecked. CDR1 and CDR2 from the germline V gene are SGHTA and FQGTGA. CDR3 length: 16 amino acids. Here the CDR3 reads CASSSGAGTGGDRYTF.